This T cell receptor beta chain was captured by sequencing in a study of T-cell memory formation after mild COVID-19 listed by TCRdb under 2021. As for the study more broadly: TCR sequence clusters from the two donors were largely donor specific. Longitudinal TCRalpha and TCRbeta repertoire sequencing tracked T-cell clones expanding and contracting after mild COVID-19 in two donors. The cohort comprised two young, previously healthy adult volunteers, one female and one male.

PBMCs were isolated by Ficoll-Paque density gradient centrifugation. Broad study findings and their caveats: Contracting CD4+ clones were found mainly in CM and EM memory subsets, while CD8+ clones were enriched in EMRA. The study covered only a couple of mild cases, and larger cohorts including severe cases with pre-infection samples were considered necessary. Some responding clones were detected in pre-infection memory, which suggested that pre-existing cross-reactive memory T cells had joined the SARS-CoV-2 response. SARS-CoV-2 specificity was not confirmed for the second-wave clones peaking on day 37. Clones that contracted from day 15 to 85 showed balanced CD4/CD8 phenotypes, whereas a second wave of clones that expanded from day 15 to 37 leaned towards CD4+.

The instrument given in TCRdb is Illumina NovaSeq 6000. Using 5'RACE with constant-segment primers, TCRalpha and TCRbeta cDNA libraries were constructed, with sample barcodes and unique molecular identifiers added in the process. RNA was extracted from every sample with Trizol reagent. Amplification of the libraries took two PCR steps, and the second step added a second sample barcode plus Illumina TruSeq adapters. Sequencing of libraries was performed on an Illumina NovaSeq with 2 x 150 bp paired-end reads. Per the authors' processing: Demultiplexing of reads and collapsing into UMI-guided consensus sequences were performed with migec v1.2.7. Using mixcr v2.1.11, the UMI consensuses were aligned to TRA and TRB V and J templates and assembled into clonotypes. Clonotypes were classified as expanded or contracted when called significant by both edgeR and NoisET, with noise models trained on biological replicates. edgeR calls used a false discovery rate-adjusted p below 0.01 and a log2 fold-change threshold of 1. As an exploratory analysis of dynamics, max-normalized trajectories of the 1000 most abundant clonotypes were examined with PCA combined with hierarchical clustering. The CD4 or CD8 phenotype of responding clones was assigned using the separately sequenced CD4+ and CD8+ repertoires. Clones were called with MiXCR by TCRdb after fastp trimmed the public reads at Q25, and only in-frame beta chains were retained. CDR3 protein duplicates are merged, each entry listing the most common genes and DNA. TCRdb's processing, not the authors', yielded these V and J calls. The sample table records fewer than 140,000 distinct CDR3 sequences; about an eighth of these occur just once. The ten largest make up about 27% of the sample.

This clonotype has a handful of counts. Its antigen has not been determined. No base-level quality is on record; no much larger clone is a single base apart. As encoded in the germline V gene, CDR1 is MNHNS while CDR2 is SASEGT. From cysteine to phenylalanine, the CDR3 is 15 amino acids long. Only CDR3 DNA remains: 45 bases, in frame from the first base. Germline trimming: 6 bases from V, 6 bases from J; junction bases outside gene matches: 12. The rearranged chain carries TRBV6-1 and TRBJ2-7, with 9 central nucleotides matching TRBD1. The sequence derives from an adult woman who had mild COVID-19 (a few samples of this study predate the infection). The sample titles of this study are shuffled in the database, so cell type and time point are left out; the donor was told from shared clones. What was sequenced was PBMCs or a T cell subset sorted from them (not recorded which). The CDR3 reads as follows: CASSPVRDRASEQYF. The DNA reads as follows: TGTGCCAGCAGCCCAGTCCGGGACAGGGCCTCCGAGCAGTACTTC.